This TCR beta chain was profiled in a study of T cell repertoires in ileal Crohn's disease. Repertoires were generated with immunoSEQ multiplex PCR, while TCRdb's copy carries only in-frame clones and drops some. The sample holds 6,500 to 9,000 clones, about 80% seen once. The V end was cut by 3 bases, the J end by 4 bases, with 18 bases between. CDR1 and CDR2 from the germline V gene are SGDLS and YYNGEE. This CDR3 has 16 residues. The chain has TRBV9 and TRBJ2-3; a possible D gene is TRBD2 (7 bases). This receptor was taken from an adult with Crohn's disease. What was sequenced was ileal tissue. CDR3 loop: CASSGGEGGKADTQYF. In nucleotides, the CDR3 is TGTGCCAGCAGCGGAGGGGAGGGGGGGAAGGCAGATACGCAGTATTTT.